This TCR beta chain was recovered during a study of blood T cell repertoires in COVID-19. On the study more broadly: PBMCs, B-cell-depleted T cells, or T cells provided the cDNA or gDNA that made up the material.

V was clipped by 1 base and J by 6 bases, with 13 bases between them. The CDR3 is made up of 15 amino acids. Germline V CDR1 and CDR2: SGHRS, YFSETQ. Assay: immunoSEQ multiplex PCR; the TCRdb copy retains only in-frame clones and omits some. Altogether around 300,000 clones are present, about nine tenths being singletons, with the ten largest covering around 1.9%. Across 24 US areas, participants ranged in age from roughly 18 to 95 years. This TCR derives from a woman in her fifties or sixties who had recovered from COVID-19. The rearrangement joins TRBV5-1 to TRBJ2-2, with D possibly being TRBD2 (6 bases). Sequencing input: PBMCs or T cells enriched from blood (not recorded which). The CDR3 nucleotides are TGCGCCAGCAGCTTGTGGGACTCAGGATCCGGGGAGCTGTTTTTT. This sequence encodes CASSLWDSGSGELFF.